This T cell receptor (beta chain) was captured by sequencing in a study of regulatory T cells in long-lasting Graves disease. This clonotype was found a few times. Antigen: not known. As to time point: persistent/refractory GD, antithyroid drugs over 5 years with positive TRAb. PBMC RNA served as the TCR library source. HTBI primers from iRepertoire and Arm-PCR of CDR3 regions yielded the TCR beta libraries. TCRdb itself ran the multiplex PCR reads through MiXCR, one entry per CDR3 protein. Of 420,000 or so distinct CDR3 sequences in the sample, about a quarter were seen once. Broader study findings: Persistent cases of Graves' showed reduced TCR diversity relative to newly diagnosed patients.

The sequencing here drew on peripheral blood mononuclear cells (PBMCs), taken when the disease was refractory, from a patient treated with antithyroid drugs. The receptor comes from a female donor with Graves disease.

CDR3 sequence (DNA): TGTGCCAGCAGGAAAGGGCAGTTCTCTGGCACTGAAGCTTTCTTT. Amino acids: CASRKGQFSGTEAFF. The chain is built from TRBV28 and TRBJ1-1; no firm D call. Germline V CDR1 and CDR2: MDHEN, SYDVKM. Trimming shortened V by 6 bases and J by 4 bases, and 18 bases separated the two germline ends. The CDR3 extends over 15 amino acids.